The 30 T cell receptor beta chains listed next were all sequenced from one sample in a study of shared clonotypes between healthy human individuals. Here immunoSEQ multiplex PCR was the method, and the copy in TCRdb shows in-frame clones only, minus some. This table holds hundreds of thousands of clones, around 96% found once. CD45RO-negative, CCR7-selected cells formed the naive CD8 fraction, which excluded terminally differentiated effector memory CD45RA+ cells. Sequenced: naive CD8+ T cells sorted from blood. Receptors were obtained from a woman aged 25 to 39 in good health.

This sequence joins TRBV1 and TRBJ2-1; TRBD2, as called in the table, went unchecked against the DNA. TRBV1 corresponds to a pseudogene. This CDR3 region has 17 residues. CDR3 nucleotide sequence: TGCACCAGCAGCCAAGAGACTCGCGGGACGTACTACAATGAGCAGTTCTTC. Protein: CTSSQETRGTYYNEQFF.

V usage is TRBV11-2 and J usage is TRBJ2-1, with a tentative D call TRBD2 (5 bases). The length of the CDR3 is 16 residues. Germline lookup yields CDR1 SGHAT and CDR2 FQNNGV. V lost 2 bases to trimming and J lost 1 base, with 12 bases between them. The CDR3 loop is CASSLSLSGSYNEQFF. DNA of the CDR3: TGTGCCAGCAGCTTATCACTATCGGGGTCCTACAATGAGCAGTTCTTC.

J is TRBJ1-4 and V is TRBV4-1, with 9 bases matching TRBD1. This CDR3 has 17 amino acids. The V segment lost 3 bases and the J segment 1 base; nucleotides outside the gene matches: 6. The germline CDR1 and CDR2 sequences are MGHRA and YSYEKL. The CDR3 DNA reads as TGCGCCAGCAGCCACGGGACAGGGTGGCAAACTAATGAAAAACTGTTTTTT. Translating gives CASSHGTGWQTNEKLFF.

V is TRBV28 and J is TRBJ1-4; TRBD1 might be the D (6 bases). Germline CDR1 and CDR2: MDHEN and SYDVKM. The CDR3 totals 14 residues. Trimming removed 6 bases at V and 8 bases at J, with 16 bases between. CDR3 amino acids: CASRSPGGAEKLFF. The CDR3 DNA is TGTGCCAGCAGGTCCCCCGGGGGCGCGGAAAAACTGTTTTTT.

The gene calls are TRBV14 and TRBJ2-7; weak D call: TRBD2 (5 bases). In germline, CDR1 is SGHDN, CDR2 FVKESK. The ends were cut back, 2 bases at V and 0 bases at J, with 11 bases in the middle. The CDR3 has 15 amino acids. The CDR3 bases are TGTGCCAGCAGCCAAAGGGAGCCCCGCTCCTACGAGCAGTACTTC. It yields the protein CASSQREPRSYEQYF.

For this clone: Other nucleotide sequences from this sample produce the same CDR3. The V gene is TRBV18, the J gene TRBJ2-7; D is uncertain. With 3 bases removed from V and 4 bases from J, the gap between germline ends came to 4 bases. The CDR3 spans 11 residues. Per germline, CDR1 KGHSH and CDR2 LQKENI. The CDR3 DNA reads as TGTGCCAGCTCACCCGGTTACGAGCAGTACTTC. It specifies CASSPGYEQYF. The entire variable domain, with the rest obtained from reference TRBV18 and TRBJ2-7, is as follows: NAGVMQNPRHLVRRRGQEARLRCSPMKGHSHVYWYRQLPEEGLKFMVYLQKENIIDESGMPKERFSAEFPKEGPSILRIQQVVRGDSAAYFCASSPGYEQYFGPGTRLTVT.

V usage is TRBV13 and J usage is TRBJ2-7; 10 bases map to TRBD1. J lost 7 bases, V lost 4 bases, and 7 bases had no gene match. From germline, CDR1 is PRHDT and CDR2 FYEKMQ (reference sequence). The CDR3 consists of 14 residues. The CDR3 nucleotides are TGTGCCAGCAGCTCCGGGACAGGGGCATATGAGCAGTACTTC. Encoded protein: CASSSGTGAYEQYF.

This chain connects TRBV10-2 to TRBJ2-7; possible D gene TRBD2, 5 bases. Per germline, CDR1 WSHSY and CDR2 SAAADI. Trimming left V 5 bases short and J 4 bases short, with 12 bases between. The CDR3 contains 13 residues. Written as DNA, the CDR3 is TGCGCCAGCAGTCTAGCCAAGACTTACGAGCAGTACTTC. Translation gives CASSLAKTYEQYF.

The chain combines TRBV6-1 with TRBJ1-5, with a weak D call TRBD1 (6 bases). V gave up 6 bases and J gave up 7 bases, with 16 bases separating them. There are 14 residues in the CDR3. Germline CDR1 MNHNS, CDR2 SASEGT. The CDR3 DNA reads TGTGCCAGCAGGAACCAGGGGTTTGGGCAGCCCCAGCATTTT. Encoded protein: CASRNQGFGQPQHF.

The J gene is TRBJ2-3, the V gene TRBV7-8; unclear D gene. Trimming shortened V by 3 bases and J by 2 bases, and 0 bases separated the two germline ends. The CDR3 length is 11 residues. The germline CDR1 and CDR2 sequences are SGHVS and FQNEAQ. DNA of the CDR3: TGTGCCAGCAGCTTCACAGATACGCAGTATTTT. Its protein is CASSFTDTQYF.

This rearrangement joins TRBV28 to TRBJ1-2; D is possibly TRBD1 (5 bases). The CDR3 has 11 amino acids. Germline CDR1 MDHEN, CDR2 SYDVKM. The V end lost 4 bases, the J end lost 6 bases, and 6 bases lay between the germline ends. CDR3 sequence: CASSSGNGYTF. The CDR3 bases are TGTGCCAGCAGTTCAGGGAATGGCTACACCTTC.

With regard to this clone: The same CDR3 also results from other DNA sequences found in this sample. This chain uses TRBV28 with TRBJ2-7; D unresolved. V was pared by 6 bases and J by 4 bases, with 13 bases between. Germline loops: CDR1 MDHEN, CDR2 SYDVKM. The CDR3 runs 13 residues. The CDR3 nucleotides are TGTGCCAGCAGCCCGCCCCTAGGGTACGAGCAGTACTTC. Its translation is CASSPPLGYEQYF.

This clone appeared once. The chain joins TRBV29-1 to TRBJ1-2; D is unclear. The germline V and J ends were trimmed by 6 bases and 0 bases, with 17 bases remaining between them. The CDR3 is made up of 15 amino acids. Germline CDR1 and CDR2: SQVTM and ANQGSEA. This chain's CDR3 is CSVIPTSGTNYGYTF. The CDR3 coding sequence is TGCAGCGTCATTCCCACCTCGGGTACTAACTATGGCTACACCTTC.

J is TRBJ2-7 and V is TRBV29-1; D call uncertain. Per the germline V gene, CDR1 is SQVTM and CDR2 is ANQGSEA. There are 10 residues in the CDR3. With 1 base removed from V and 6 bases from J, the gap between germline ends came to 4 bases. CDR3 nucleotide sequence: TGCAGCGTTGAAGGGACCGAGCAGTACTTC. Translation: CSVEGTEQYF.

This chain uses TRBV7-9 with TRBJ2-5; D might be TRBD1 (5 bases). V was clipped by 2 bases and J by 2 bases, with 15 bases between them. CDR1 is SEHNR, CDR2 FQNEAQ, per germline (reference sequence). This CDR3 is built from 16 residues. CDR3 region: CASSLPAQGRQETQYF. DNA of the CDR3: TGTGCCAGCAGCTTACCCGCCCAGGGAAGGCAAGAGACCCAGTACTTC.

This clone has only one observation. This sequence joins TRBV27 and TRBJ1-5; a possible D gene is TRBD1 (6 bases). Germline-derived CDR1 and CDR2 are MNHEY and SMNVEV (reference sequence). V lost 1 base, J lost 0 bases, and 7 bases lay in between. The CDR3 is 15 amino acids. The CDR3 protein is CASSLYRDSNQPQHF. The CDR3 DNA reads TGTGCCAGCAGTTTATACAGGGATAGCAATCAGCCCCAGCATTTT.

The chain is built from TRBV28 and TRBJ2-7, with D unresolved. CDR3 length: 11 amino acids. In germline, CDR1 is MDHEN, CDR2 SYDVKM. Trimming pared 5 bases from V and 6 bases from J, leaving 8 bases between. CDR3 nucleotides: TGTGCCAGCAGTACGACCCGCGAGCAGTACTTC. Translated, it gives CASSTTREQYF.

The chain uses TRBV27 and TRBJ1-5; 8 bases map to TRBD1. Germline lookup yields CDR1 MNHEY and CDR2 SMNVEV (reference sequence). The J segment lost 0 bases and the V segment lost 6 bases, leaving 7 bases of the junction unmatched. This CDR3 is built from 16 residues. DNA for the CDR3: TGTGCCAGCAGCCCGTCGACAGGGGATAGCAATCAGCCCCAGCATTTT. This encodes CASSPSTGDSNQPQHF.

The chain joins TRBV6-1 to TRBJ1-5; D possibly corresponds to TRBD1 (5 bases). The CDR3 is made up of 15 amino acids. Looked up from germline, CDR1 is MNHNS and CDR2 is SASEGT. The V end was cut by 7 bases, the J end by 7 bases, with 20 bases between. The CDR3 here is CASTSPRGRGQPQHF. CDR3 nucleotides: TGTGCCAGCACCAGCCCCCGGGGACGGGGGCAGCCCCAGCATTTT.

The V gene is TRBV29-1, the J gene TRBJ2-2; TRBD1 might be the D (6 bases). Germline V gene lookup returns CDR1 SQVTM and CDR2 ANQGSEA. The CDR3 sequence is 16 residues long. V was trimmed by 5 bases and J by 0 bases, leaving 16 bases between them. For the CDR3, the DNA is TGCAGCGTTCGAACAGGGACCACCGCGAACACCGGGGAGCTGTTTTTT. Its protein product is CSVRTGTTANTGELFF.

This clone appeared a single time. The chain couples TRBV11-2 to TRBJ2-7, with a weak D call TRBD2 (6 bases). V lost 3 bases, J lost 5 bases, and 20 bases lay in between. CDR1 is SGHAT and CDR2 is FQNNGV in the germline V gene. The CDR3 loop spans 16 amino acids. This chain's CDR3 is CASSLVGGRGGHEQYF. The CDR3 region has the DNA TGTGCCAGCAGCTTGGTTGGGGGGAGAGGAGGCCACGAGCAGTACTTC.

This chain connects TRBV18 to TRBJ2-5; D call uncertain. Germline V gives CDR1 KGHSH, CDR2 LQKENI. CDR3 size: 14 residues. Trimming stripped 3 bases from V and 3 bases from J, with 11 bases between. This CDR3 reads CASSPQEKEETQYF. In DNA, the CDR3 is TGTGCCAGCTCACCCCAAGAGAAGGAAGAGACCCAGTACTTC.

The chain recombines TRBV9 with TRBJ2-1, with 10 positions matching TRBD2. J gave up 2 bases and V 3 bases, and 8 bases lay outside the gene matches. Germline V lookup: CDR1 SGDLS, CDR2 YYNGEE. The CDR3 runs 17 residues. CDR3 coding DNA: TGTGCCAGCAGCGGGACTAGCGGCCCCCGGCCCTACAATGAGCAGTTCTTC. Residues: CASSGTSGPRPYNEQFF.

The chain couples TRBV2 to TRBJ2-7; possibly TRBD2 for D (5 bases). Deletions cut 7 bases from V and 4 bases from J, with 14 bases between. Germline V lookup: CDR1 SNHLY, CDR2 FYNNEI. The CDR3 has 13 amino acids. The DNA for the CDR3 is TGTGCCAGCACCGAAGGAGGTGGGTACGAGCAGTACTTC. As protein: CASTEGGGYEQYF.

The gene calls are TRBV5-6 and TRBJ2-3; a weak D match, TRBD2 (7 bases). The CDR3 is 19 amino acids. V was clipped by 1 base and J by 3 bases, with 24 bases between them. Germline V gene data show CDR1 as SGHDT and CDR2 as YYEEEE. This CDR3 reads CASSLFSAWGGGTTDTQYF. DNA for the CDR3: TGTGCCAGCAGCTTGTTCTCGGCCTGGGGGGGCGGAACGACAGATACGCAGTATTTT.

The genes are TRBV4-1 and TRBJ1-1; TRBD1 matches at 9 bases. Germline trimming cut 0 bases from V and 0 bases from J; bases unmatched to any gene: 5. Germline V CDR1 and CDR2: MGHRA, YSYEKL. The CDR3 totals 17 residues. The CDR3 protein is CASSQDPGQGMNTEAFF. The CDR3, as DNA: TGCGCCAGCAGCCAAGATCCGGGACAGGGCATGAACACTGAAGCTTTCTTT.

This chain connects TRBV27 to TRBJ2-1; 10 bases align to TRBD1. After removal of 0 bases from V and 9 bases from J, the junction contained 8 bases not matched to a gene. The CDR3 covers 16 residues. Germline V gene lookup returns CDR1 MNHEY and CDR2 SMNVEV (reference sequence). The CDR3 sequence is CASSLSMGQGMSEQFF. The CDR3 coding sequence is TGTGCCAGCAGTTTATCGATGGGACAGGGGATGTCTGAGCAGTTCTTC.

The chain has TRBV10-1 and TRBJ2-1, with TRBD2 matching 7 bases. The CDR3 extends over 15 amino acids. V lost 2 bases and J lost 4; bases outside the gene matches: 5. Per germline, CDR1 WNHNN and CDR2 SYGVQD (reference sequence). CDR3 nucleotides: TGCGCCAGCAGTGAGCGTCAAGCGGGGTACAATGAGCAGTTCTTC. Its translation is CASSERQAGYNEQFF.

The chain recombines TRBV6-1 with TRBJ1-2, with 8 bases that match TRBD1. V gave up 5 bases and J gave up 4 bases; unmatched junction bases: 6. This CDR3 is built from 14 residues. In germline, CDR1 is MNHNS, CDR2 SASEGT. CDR3 protein: CASSNDRGGYGYTF. The CDR3 nucleotides read TGTGCCAGCAGTAACGACAGGGGTGGCTATGGCTACACCTTC.

The chain carries TRBV2 and TRBJ1-3, with TRBD1 as a possible D gene (6 bases). Trimming took 5 bases from V and 1 from J, leaving 18 bases between them. This CDR3 is 17 amino acids long. Germline values: CDR1 SNHLY, CDR2 FYNNEI. The CDR3 DNA reads as TGTGCCAGCAGTAGTTCAGGGGCTGCCTTATCTGGAAACACCATATATTTT. It codes for CASSSSGAALSGNTIYF.